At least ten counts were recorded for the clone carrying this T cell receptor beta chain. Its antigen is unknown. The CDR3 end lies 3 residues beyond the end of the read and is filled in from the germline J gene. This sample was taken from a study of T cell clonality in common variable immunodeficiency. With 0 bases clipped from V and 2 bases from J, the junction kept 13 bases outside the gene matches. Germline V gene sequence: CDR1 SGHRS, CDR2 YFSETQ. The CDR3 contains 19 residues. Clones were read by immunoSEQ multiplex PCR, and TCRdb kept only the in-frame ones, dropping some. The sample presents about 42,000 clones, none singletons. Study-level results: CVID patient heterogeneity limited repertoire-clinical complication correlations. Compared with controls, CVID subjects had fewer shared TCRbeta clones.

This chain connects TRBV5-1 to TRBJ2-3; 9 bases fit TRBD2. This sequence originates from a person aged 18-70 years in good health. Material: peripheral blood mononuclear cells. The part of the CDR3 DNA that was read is TGCGCCAGCAGCTTGGGCCCTCCTTCGACTAGCGGCCCCACAGATACG. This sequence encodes CASSLGPPSTSGPTDT. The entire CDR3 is CASSLGPPSTSGPTDTQYF.